These T cell receptor beta chains were read from a single sample in a study of blood T cell repertoires in COVID-19. TCRdb's table, derived via immunoSEQ multiplex PCR, lists solely in-frame clones and lacks some. This table has 30,000 or so clones, 80% to 90% appearing once. Sequenced: peripheral blood. All receptors come from a man over 45 with acute or convalescent COVID-19. The CDR3 runs from the conserved cysteine through the conserved F or W. Fields, in order: V gene, J gene, CDR3 protein.

TRBV27	TRBJ1-1	CASSFQRDTEAFF
TRBV24-1	TRBJ1-3	CATSEGESGNTIYF
TRBV29-1	TRBJ2-3	CSVEVSADRPIYSTDTQYF
TRBV7-8	TRBJ2-2	CASSAHRGPNTGELFF
TRBV5-1	TRBJ1-1	CASSLAHMNTEAFF
TRBV7-6	TRBJ1-3	CASSLAGQGSGNTIYF
TRBV13	TRBJ1-1	CASSWTGLNTEAFF
TRBV27	TRBJ2-1	CASSLLGLAGSYNEQFF
TRBV2	TRBJ2-7	CASRPPEWAQASPYEQYF
TRBV11-2	TRBJ2-5	CASSLGTGPGETQYF
TRBV24-1	TRBJ2-7	CATVSGTAPGDEQYF
TRBV11-2	TRBJ1-1	CASSSDRELGAFF
TRBV10-2	TRBJ2-2	CATGPQRRTNTGELFF
TRBV24-1	TRBJ2-1	CATSVQGNEQFF
TRBV11-2	TRBJ1-3	CASSFVAGTGDGNTIYF
TRBV27	TRBJ1-1	CASSPGQQSEAFF
TRBV28	TRBJ1-6	CASSPPGPQGSPLHF
TRBV6-6	TRBJ2-4	CATNMGQAGPLYF
TRBV11-2	TRBJ1-2	CASSLDTDGTLSNYGYTF
TRBV19	TRBJ1-2	CASSIWGSGGDGGYTF
TRBV5-5	TRBJ1-1	CASSWDGRQGPEAFF
TRBV7-2	TRBJ2-2	CASSLDLSSGGELFF
TRBV5-6	TRBJ2-2	CASSRYRYTGELFF
TRBV6-5	TRBJ1-6	CASKRTGDSPLHF
TRBV5-8	TRBJ1-2	CAGGQLNNYGYTF
TRBV24-1	TRBJ2-5	CATSEGALGQETQYF
TRBV11-2	TRBJ2-7	CASSFSGTGAYEQYF
TRBV5-1	TRBJ1-2	CASSKDRATGYTF
TRBV28	TRBJ1-2	CASSLLAGELGYTF